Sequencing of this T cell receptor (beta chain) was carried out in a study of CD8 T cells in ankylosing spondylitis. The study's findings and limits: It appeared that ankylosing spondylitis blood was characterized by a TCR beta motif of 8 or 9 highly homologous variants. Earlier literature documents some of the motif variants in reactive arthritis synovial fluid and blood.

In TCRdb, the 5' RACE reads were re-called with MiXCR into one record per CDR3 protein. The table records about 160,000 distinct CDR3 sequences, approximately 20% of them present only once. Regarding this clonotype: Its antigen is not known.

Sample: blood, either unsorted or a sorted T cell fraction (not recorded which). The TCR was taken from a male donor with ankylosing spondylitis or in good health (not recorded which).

The CDR3 DNA reads as TGTGCCAGCAGTGAAATGGGACAGGCTCAAGAGACCCAGTACTTC. This translates into CASSEMGQAQETQYF. V gene TRBV6-1 combines with J gene TRBJ2-5; 8 positions agree with TRBD1. Germline V gene lookup returns CDR1 MNHNS and CDR2 SASEGT. The CDR3 has 15 residues. The V segment lost 2 bases and the J segment 2 bases; nucleotides outside the gene matches: 4.